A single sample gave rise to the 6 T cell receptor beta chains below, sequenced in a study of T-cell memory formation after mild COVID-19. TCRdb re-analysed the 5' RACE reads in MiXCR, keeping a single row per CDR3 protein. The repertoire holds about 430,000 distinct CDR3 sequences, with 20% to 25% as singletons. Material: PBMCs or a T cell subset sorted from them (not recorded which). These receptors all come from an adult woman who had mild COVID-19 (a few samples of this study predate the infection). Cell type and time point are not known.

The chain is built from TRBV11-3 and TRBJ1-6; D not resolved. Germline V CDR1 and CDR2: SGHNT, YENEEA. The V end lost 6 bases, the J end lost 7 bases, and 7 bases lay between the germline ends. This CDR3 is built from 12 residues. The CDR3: CASRDSNSPLHF. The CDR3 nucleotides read TGTGCCAGCAGAGATTCCAATTCACCCCTCCACTTT.

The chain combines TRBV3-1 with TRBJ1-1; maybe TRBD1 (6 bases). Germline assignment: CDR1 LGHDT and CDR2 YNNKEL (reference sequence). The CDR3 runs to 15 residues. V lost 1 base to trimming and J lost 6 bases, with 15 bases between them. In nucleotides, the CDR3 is TGTGCCAGCAGCCAAGGAGCAGGGGCGGGCGCTGAAGCTTTCTTT. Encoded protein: CASSQGAGAGAEAFF.

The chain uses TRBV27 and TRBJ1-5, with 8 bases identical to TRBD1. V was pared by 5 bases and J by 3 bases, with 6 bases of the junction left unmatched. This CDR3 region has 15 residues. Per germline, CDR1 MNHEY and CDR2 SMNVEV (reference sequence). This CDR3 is CASSLGQDLNQPQHF. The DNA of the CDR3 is TGTGCCAGCAGTCTGGGACAGGACCTCAATCAGCCCCAGCATTTT.

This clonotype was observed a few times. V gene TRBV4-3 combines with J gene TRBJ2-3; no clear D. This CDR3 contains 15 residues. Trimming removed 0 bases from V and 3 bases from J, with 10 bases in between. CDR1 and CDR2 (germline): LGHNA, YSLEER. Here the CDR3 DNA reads TGCGCCAGCAGCCAAGAGTATCGCCGGACAGATACGCAGTATTTT. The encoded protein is CASSQEYRRTDTQYF.

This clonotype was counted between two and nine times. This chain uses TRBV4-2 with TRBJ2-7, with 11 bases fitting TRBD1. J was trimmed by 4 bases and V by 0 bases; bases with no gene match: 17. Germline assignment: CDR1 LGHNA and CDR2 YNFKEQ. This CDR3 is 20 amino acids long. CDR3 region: CASSQDKVGQGGVGLYEQYF. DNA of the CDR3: TGTGCCAGCAGCCAAGATAAGGTGGGACAGGGGGGTGTGGGTCTATACGAGCAGTACTTC.

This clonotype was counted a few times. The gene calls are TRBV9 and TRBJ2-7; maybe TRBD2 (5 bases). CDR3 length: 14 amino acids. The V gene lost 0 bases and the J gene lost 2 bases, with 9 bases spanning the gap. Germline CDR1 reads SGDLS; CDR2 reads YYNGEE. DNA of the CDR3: TGTGCCAGCAGCGTAGCCGGGAAAGCCTACGAGCAGTACTTC. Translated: CASSVAGKAYEQYF.